The rows below give T cell receptor beta chains drawn from one sample of a study of blood T cell repertoires in COVID-19. The table came from immunoSEQ multiplex PCR; TCRdb's copy has only in-frame clones and leaves some out. The sample shows a few hundred thousand clones, approximately 90% of them seen only once. Source material: PBMCs or T cells enriched from blood (not recorded which). The receptors here all came from a woman between 18 and 29 years old who had recovered from COVID-19. CDR3s include the opening cysteine and the closing phenylalanine or tryptophan. Fields, in order: D gene, clone size, J gene, CDR3 length, V gene, CDR3 protein, CDR3 DNA. The D gene is left open where the match is weak. A clone size is listed for some rows: how often the clone was seen (once, few, many), or a class if it is expanded.

d_gene: TRBD2; abundance: .; j_gene: TRBJ2-1; len: 14; v_gene: TRBV7-6; CDR3aa: CASSLPGRAMEQFF; CDR3nt: TGTGCCAGCAGCCTCCCAGGGAGGGCCATGGAGCAGTTCTTC
d_gene: .; abundance: .; j_gene: TRBJ2-7; len: 13; v_gene: TRBV4-1; CDR3aa: CASSQDWDNEQYF; CDR3nt: TGCGCCAGCAGCCAAGATTGGGACAACGAGCAGTACTTC
d_gene: TRBD1; abundance: .; j_gene: TRBJ2-7; len: 15; v_gene: TRBV18; CDR3aa: CASSPLGTGGYEQYF; CDR3nt: TGTGCCAGCTCACCGCTTGGGACAGGGGGGTACGAGCAGTACTTC
d_gene: .; abundance: .; j_gene: TRBJ1-2; len: 16; v_gene: TRBV3-1/TRBV3-2; CDR3aa: CASSQDPGGIGYGYTF; CDR3nt: TGTGCCAGCAGCCAAGATCCGGGGGGGATTGGCTATGGCTACACCTTC
d_gene: .; abundance: .; j_gene: TRBJ1-2; len: 18; v_gene: TRBV10-3; CDR3aa: CAISVMRLAAEGGYGYTF; CDR3nt: TGTGCCATCAGTGTGATGAGACTGGCGGCAGAAGGAGGCTATGGCTACACCTTC
d_gene: TRBD2; abundance: .; j_gene: TRBJ2-7; len: 20; v_gene: TRBV14; CDR3aa: CASSQDFGRSRAGVRYEQYF; CDR3nt: TGTGCCAGCAGCCAAGATTTCGGGAGATCAAGAGCGGGAGTTCGCTACGAGCAGTACTTC
d_gene: .; abundance: .; j_gene: TRBJ1-5; len: 14; v_gene: TRBV6-2/TRBV6-3; CDR3aa: CASSYSEVPQPQHF; CDR3nt: TGTGCCAGCAGTTACTCGGAGGTTCCTCAGCCCCAGCATTTT
d_gene: .; abundance: .; j_gene: TRBJ1-2; len: 15; v_gene: TRBV2; CDR3aa: CASSERTDANYGYTF; CDR3nt: TGTGCCAGCAGTGAAAGGACAGACGCTAACTATGGCTACACCTTC
d_gene: TRBD2; abundance: .; j_gene: TRBJ2-4; len: 19; v_gene: TRBV13; CDR3aa: CASSPSRLAGESAKNIQYF; CDR3nt: TGTGCCAGCAGCCCGTCCCGCCTAGCGGGAGAAAGTGCCAAAAACATTCAGTACTTC
d_gene: TRBD1; abundance: .; j_gene: TRBJ1-1; len: 15; v_gene: TRBV5-1; CDR3aa: CASSWKTGMDTEAFF; CDR3nt: TGCGCCAGCAGCTGGAAGACAGGGATGGACACTGAAGCTTTCTTT
d_gene: .; abundance: .; j_gene: TRBJ2-1; len: 15; v_gene: TRBV13; CDR3aa: CASSLGAGGYNEQFF; CDR3nt: TGTGCCAGCAGCTTAGGGGCAGGAGGATACAATGAGCAGTTCTTC
d_gene: .; abundance: .; j_gene: TRBJ1-1; len: 17; v_gene: TRBV4-3; CDR3aa: CASSQGRQGGRNTEAFF; CDR3nt: TGCGCCAGCAGCCAAGGAAGGCAGGGTGGACGGAACACTGAAGCTTTCTTT
d_gene: .; abundance: .; j_gene: TRBJ2-3; len: 14; v_gene: TRBV9; CDR3aa: CASSVGSLADTQYF; CDR3nt: TGTGCCAGCAGCGTAGGAAGTTTAGCAGATACGCAGTATTTT
d_gene: .; abundance: once; j_gene: TRBJ1-1; len: 17; v_gene: TRBV18; CDR3aa: CASSPSIPGHKNTEAFF; CDR3nt: TGTGCCAGCTCACCATCTATTCCGGGACACAAGAACACTGAAGCTTTCTTT
d_gene: .; abundance: .; j_gene: TRBJ1-3; len: 13; v_gene: TRBV7-2; CDR3aa: CASSLKSGNTIYF; CDR3nt: TGTGCCAGCAGCTTAAAGAGCGGAAACACCATATATTTT
d_gene: TRBD2; abundance: .; j_gene: TRBJ2-2; len: 16; v_gene: TRBV4-3; CDR3aa: CASSLHSGSQAGELFF; CDR3nt: TGCGCCAGCAGCCTTCATAGCGGGAGCCAAGCCGGGGAGCTGTTTTTT
d_gene: .; abundance: .; j_gene: TRBJ1-1; len: 13; v_gene: TRBV19; CDR3aa: CASSVLGGTEAFF; CDR3nt: TGTGCCAGTAGCGTTCTCGGGGGCACTGAAGCTTTCTTT
d_gene: TRBD2; abundance: .; j_gene: TRBJ2-1; len: 16; v_gene: TRBV28; CDR3aa: CASSRSGGSSVHEQFF; CDR3nt: TGTGCCAGCAGCCGTAGCGGGGGGTCTTCCGTTCATGAGCAGTTCTTC
d_gene: .; abundance: .; j_gene: TRBJ2-2; len: 13; v_gene: TRBV2; CDR3aa: CASSGQNTGELFF; CDR3nt: TGTGCCAGCAGTGGGCAGAACACCGGGGAGCTGTTTTTT
d_gene: TRBD1; abundance: .; j_gene: TRBJ1-4; len: 16; v_gene: TRBV30; CDR3aa: CAWSVHLGTGGEKLFF; CDR3nt: TGTGCCTGGAGTGTTCACCTCGGGACAGGGGGCGAAAAACTGTTTTTT
d_gene: TRBD1; abundance: .; j_gene: TRBJ2-7; len: 15; v_gene: TRBV18; CDR3aa: CASSRDRGPFYEQYF; CDR3nt: TGTGCCAGCTCGCGGGACAGGGGTCCTTTCTACGAGCAGTACTTC
d_gene: TRBD2; abundance: once; j_gene: TRBJ2-5; len: 15; v_gene: TRBV4-3; CDR3aa: CASSIGLAGAETQYF; CDR3nt: TGCGCCAGCAGCATAGGACTAGCGGGAGCGGAGACCCAGTACTTC
d_gene: .; abundance: few; j_gene: TRBJ2-2; len: 14; v_gene: TRBV7-8; CDR3aa: CASSHNKNTGELFF; CDR3nt: TGTGCCAGCAGCCACAACAAGAACACCGGGGAGCTGTTTTTT
d_gene: .; abundance: .; j_gene: TRBJ1-2; len: 14; v_gene: TRBV27; CDR3aa: CASSLVPRIDGYTF; CDR3nt: TGTGCCAGCAGTTTGGTCCCCAGAATCGATGGCTACACCTTC
d_gene: TRBD1; abundance: .; j_gene: TRBJ1-5; len: 15; v_gene: TRBV6-5; CDR3aa: CASKPLTGAGQPQHF; CDR3nt: TGTGCCAGCAAACCCTTGACAGGGGCCGGCCAGCCCCAGCATTTT
d_gene: TRBD1; abundance: .; j_gene: TRBJ1-6; len: 15; v_gene: TRBV19; CDR3aa: CASSTTTGRDSPLHF; CDR3nt: TGTGCCAGTAGTACCACGACAGGGAGAGATTCACCCCTCCACTTT
d_gene: TRBD2; abundance: .; j_gene: TRBJ2-7; len: 14; v_gene: TRBV3-1/TRBV3-2; CDR3aa: CASSPQRGAYEQYF; CDR3nt: TGTGCCAGCAGCCCTCAGCGGGGGGCCTACGAGCAGTACTTC
d_gene: TRBD1; abundance: .; j_gene: TRBJ1-6; len: 16; v_gene: TRBV18; CDR3aa: CASSPPGQGDNSPLHF; CDR3nt: TGTGCCAGCTCACCACCGGGACAGGGAGATAATTCACCCCTCCACTTT
d_gene: TRBD1; abundance: .; j_gene: TRBJ2-2; len: 16; v_gene: TRBV7-2; CDR3aa: CASSLAQGVITGELFF; CDR3nt: TGTGCCAGCAGCTTAGCGCAGGGGGTGATCACCGGGGAGCTGTTTTTT
d_gene: .; abundance: .; j_gene: TRBJ2-2; len: 14; v_gene: TRBV2; CDR3aa: CASSELVNTGELFF; CDR3nt: TGTGCCAGCAGTGAATTAGTGAACACCGGGGAGCTGTTTTTT
d_gene: TRBD2; abundance: .; j_gene: TRBJ2-5; len: 15; v_gene: TRBV9; CDR3aa: CASSPRREGGPTQYF; CDR3nt: TGTGCCAGCAGCCCCCGGCGGGAGGGTGGTCCGACCCAGTACTTC
d_gene: .; abundance: once; j_gene: TRBJ1-2; len: 18; v_gene: TRBV18; CDR3aa: CASSPPAGNFIVENGYTF; CDR3nt: TGTGCCAGCTCACCACCGGCAGGGAATTTTATCGTTGAGAATGGCTACACCTTC
d_gene: TRBD2; abundance: .; j_gene: TRBJ2-3; len: 16; v_gene: TRBV2; CDR3aa: CASSLDRGGGTDTQYF; CDR3nt: TGTGCCAGCAGTCTCGACCGGGGGGGAGGGACAGATACGCAGTATTTT